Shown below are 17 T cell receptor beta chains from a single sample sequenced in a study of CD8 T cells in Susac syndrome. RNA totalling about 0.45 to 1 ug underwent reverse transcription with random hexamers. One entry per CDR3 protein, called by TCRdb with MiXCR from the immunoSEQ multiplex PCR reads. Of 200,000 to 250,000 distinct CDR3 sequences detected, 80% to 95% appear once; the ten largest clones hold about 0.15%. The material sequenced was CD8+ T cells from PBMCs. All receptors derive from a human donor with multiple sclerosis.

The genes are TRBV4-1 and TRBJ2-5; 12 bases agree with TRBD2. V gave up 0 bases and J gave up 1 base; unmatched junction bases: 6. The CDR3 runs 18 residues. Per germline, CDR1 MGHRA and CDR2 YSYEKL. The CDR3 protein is CASSQDPASGGGQETQYF. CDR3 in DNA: TGCGCCAGCAGCCAAGATCCGGCTAGCGGGGGGGGCCAAGAGACCCAGTACTTC.

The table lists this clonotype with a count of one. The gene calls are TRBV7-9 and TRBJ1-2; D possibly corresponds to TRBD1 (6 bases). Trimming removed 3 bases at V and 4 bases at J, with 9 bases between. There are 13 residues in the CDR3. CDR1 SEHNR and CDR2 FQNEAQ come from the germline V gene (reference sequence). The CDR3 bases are TGTGCCAGCAGCTTGGGGGCATCCTATGGCTACACCTTC. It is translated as CASSLGASYGYTF.

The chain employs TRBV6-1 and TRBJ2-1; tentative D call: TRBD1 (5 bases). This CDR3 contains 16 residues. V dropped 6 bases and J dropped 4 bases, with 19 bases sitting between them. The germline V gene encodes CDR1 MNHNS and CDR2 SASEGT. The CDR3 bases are TGTGCCAGCAGCCTGACAGCCCAACCTGATTACAATGAGCAGTTCTTC. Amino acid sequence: CASSLTAQPDYNEQFF.

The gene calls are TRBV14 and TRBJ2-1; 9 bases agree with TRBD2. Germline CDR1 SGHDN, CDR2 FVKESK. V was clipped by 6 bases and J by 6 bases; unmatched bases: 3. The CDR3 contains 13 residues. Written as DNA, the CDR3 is TGTGCCAGCAGGGCTAGCGGGATCAATGAGCAGTTCTTC. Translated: CASRASGINEQFF.

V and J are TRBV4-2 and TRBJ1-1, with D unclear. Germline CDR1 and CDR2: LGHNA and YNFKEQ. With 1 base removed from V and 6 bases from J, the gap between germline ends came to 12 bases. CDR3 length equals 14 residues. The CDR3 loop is CASSQVPGPPEAFF. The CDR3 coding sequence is TGTGCCAGCAGCCAAGTGCCAGGCCCCCCTGAAGCTTTCTTT.

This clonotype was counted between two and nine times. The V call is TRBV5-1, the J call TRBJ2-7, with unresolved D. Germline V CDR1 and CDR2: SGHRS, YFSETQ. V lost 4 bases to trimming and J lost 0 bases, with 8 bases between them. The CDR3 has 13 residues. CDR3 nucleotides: TGCGCCAGCAGCCCCGACACCTCCTACGAGCAGTACTTC. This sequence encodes CASSPDTSYEQYF.

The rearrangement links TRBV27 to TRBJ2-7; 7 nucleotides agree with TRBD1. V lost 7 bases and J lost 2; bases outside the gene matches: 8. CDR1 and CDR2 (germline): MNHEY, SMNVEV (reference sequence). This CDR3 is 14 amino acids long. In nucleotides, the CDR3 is TGTGCCAGCAAAAACGTGGACAGGCCCTACGAGCAGTACTTC. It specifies CASKNVDRPYEQYF.

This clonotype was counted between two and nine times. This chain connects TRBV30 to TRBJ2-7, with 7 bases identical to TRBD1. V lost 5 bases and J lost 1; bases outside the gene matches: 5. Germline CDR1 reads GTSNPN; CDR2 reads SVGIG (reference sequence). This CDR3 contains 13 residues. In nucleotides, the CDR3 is TGTGCCTGGGCAACGGGACAGTCCTACGAGCAGTACTTC. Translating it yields CAWATGQSYEQYF.

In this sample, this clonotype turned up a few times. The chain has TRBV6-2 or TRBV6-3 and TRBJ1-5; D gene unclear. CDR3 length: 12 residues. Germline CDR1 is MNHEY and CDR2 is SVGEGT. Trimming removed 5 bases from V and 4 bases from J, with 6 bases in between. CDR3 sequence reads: CASSPPNQPQHF. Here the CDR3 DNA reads TGTGCCAGCAGTCCCCCAAATCAGCCCCAGCATTTT.

CDR3 in DNA: TGTGCCAGCAGACCCACGCGTCGTGGGGGGCTCTATGGCTACACCTTC. It encodes CASRPTRRGGLYGYTF. The rearrangement joins TRBV28 to TRBJ1-2; D is perhaps TRBD1 (6 bases). This CDR3 has 16 residues. Trimming left V 6 bases short and J 4 bases short, with 21 bases between. CDR1 is MDHEN and CDR2 is SYDVKM in the germline V gene.

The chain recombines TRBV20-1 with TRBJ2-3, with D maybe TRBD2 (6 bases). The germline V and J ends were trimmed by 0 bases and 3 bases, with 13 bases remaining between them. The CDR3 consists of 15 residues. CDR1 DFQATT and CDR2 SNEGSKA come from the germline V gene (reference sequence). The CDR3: CSARDDVGGTDTQYF. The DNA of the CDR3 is TGCAGTGCTAGAGATGACGTCGGGGGTACAGATACGCAGTATTTT.

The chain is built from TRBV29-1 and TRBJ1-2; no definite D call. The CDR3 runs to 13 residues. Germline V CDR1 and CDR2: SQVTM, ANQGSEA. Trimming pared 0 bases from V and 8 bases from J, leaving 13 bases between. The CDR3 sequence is CSVEDGGYGGYTF. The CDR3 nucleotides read TGCAGCGTTGAAGATGGAGGGTACGGGGGCTACACCTTC.

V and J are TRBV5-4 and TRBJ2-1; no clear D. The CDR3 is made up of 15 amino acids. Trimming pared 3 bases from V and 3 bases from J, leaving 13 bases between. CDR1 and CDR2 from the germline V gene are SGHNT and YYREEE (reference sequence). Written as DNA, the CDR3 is TGTGCCAGCAGCTGGAGCGCAACGGGCTACAATGAGCAGTTCTTC. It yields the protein CASSWSATGYNEQFF.

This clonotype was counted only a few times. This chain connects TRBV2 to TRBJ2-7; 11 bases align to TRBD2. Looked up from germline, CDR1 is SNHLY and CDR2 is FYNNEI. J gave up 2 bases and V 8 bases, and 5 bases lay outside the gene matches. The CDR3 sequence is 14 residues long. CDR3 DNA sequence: TGTGCCAGCTCTAGCGGGGGGTCTCCCTACGAGCAGTACTTC. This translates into CASSSGGSPYEQYF.

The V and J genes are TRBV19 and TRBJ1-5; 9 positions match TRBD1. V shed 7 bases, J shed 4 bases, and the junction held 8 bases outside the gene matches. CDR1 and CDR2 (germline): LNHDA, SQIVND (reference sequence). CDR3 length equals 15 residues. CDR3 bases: TGTGCCAGTATCACCGGGACAGGGAGTAATCAGCCCCAGCATTTT. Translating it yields CASITGTGSNQPQHF. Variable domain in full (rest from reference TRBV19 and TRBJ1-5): DGGITQSPKYLFRKEGQNVTLSCEQNLNHDAMYWYRQDPGQGLRLIYYSQIVNDFQKGDIAEGYSVSREKKESFPLTVTSAQKNPTAFYLCASITGTGSNQPQHFGDGTRLSIL.

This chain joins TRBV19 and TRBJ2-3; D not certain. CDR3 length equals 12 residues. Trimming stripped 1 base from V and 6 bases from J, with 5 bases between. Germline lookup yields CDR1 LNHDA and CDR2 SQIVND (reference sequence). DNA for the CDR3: TGTGCCAGTAGTATAGCGTGGGATACGCAGTATTTT. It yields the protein CASSIAWDTQYF.

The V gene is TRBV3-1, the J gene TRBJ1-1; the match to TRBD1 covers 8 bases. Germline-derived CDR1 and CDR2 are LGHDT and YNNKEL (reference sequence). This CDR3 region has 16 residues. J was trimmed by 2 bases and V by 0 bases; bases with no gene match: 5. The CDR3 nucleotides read TGTGCCAGCAGCCAAGAATCAGACAGGGGTAACACTGAAGCTTTCTTT. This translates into CASSQESDRGNTEAFF. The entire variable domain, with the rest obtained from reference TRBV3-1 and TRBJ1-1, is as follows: DTAVSQTPKYLVTQMGNDKSIKCEQNLGHDTMYWYKQDSKKFLKIMFSYNNKELIINETVPNRFSPKSPDKAHLNLHINSLELGDSAVYFCASSQESDRGNTEAFFGQGTRLTVV.